This T cell receptor beta chain was documented in a study of shared T cell receptors in the human thymus. The trim removed 5 bases at V and 3 bases at J, leaving 15 bases unmatched. This CDR3 is built from 18 residues. The V gene's germline CDR1 is SGHVS and CDR2 FNYEAQ. This clone was counted once. TCRdb's table, derived via immunoSEQ multiplex PCR, lists solely in-frame clones and lacks some. This table holds about 380,000 clones, about 95% found once. Sequencing was done on a sample of thymocytes. The receptor was derived from a human donor. The J gene is TRBJ2-3, the V gene TRBV7-6, with 9 bases identical to TRBD2. CDR3 DNA: TGTGCCAGCAGCCCTCAAGGGGATAGCGGGAGTTCGACAGATACGCAGTATTTT. This translates into CASSPQGDSGSSTDTQYF.